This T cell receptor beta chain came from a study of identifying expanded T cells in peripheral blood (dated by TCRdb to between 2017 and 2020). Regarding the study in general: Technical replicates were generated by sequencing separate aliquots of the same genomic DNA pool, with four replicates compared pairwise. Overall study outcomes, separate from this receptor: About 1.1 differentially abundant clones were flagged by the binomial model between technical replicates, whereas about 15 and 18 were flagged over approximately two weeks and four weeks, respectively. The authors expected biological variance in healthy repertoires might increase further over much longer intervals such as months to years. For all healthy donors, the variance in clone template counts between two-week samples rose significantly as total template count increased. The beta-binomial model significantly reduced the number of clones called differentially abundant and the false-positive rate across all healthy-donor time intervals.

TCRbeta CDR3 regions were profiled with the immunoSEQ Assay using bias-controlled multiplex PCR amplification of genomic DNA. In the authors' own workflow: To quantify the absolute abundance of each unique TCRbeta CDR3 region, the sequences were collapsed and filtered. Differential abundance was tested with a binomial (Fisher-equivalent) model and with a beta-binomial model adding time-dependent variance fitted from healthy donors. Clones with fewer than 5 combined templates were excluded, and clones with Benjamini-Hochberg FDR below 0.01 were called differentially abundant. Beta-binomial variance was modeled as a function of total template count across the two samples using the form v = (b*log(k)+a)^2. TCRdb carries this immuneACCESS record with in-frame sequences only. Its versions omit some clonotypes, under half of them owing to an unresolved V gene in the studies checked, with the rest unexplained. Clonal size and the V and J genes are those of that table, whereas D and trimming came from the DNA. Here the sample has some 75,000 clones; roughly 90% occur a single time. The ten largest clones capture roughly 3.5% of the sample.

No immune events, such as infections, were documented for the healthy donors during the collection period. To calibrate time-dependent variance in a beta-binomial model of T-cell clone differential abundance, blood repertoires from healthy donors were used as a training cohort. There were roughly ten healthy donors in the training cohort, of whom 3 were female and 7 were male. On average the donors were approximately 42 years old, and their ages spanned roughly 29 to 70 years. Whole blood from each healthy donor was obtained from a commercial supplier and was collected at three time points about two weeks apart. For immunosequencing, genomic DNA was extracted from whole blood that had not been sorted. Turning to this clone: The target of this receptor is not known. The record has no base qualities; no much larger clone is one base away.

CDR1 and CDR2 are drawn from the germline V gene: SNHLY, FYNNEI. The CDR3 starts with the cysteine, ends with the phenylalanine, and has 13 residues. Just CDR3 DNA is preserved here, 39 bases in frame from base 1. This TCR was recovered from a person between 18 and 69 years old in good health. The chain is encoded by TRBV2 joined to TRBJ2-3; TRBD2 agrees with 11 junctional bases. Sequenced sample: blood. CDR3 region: CTSSGGSGDTQYF. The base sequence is TGTACCTCTAGCGGGGGGTCAGGAGATACGCAGTATTTT.